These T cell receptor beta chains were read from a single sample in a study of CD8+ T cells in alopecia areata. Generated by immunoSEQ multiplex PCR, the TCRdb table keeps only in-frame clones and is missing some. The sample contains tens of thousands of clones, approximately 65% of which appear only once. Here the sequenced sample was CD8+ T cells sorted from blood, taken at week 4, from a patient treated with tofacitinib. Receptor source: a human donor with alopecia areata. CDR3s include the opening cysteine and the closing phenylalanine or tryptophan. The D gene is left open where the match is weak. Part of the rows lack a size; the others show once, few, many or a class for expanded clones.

cdr3_aa: CAWSETGGVQDTQYF
cdr3_nt: TGTGCCTGGAGTGAGACGGGGGGCGTACAGGATACGCAGTATTTT
clone_size: once
cdr3_length: 15
j_call: TRBJ2-3
v_call: TRBV30
d_call: NA

cdr3_aa: CASSLGSGGGYTF
cdr3_nt: TGTGCCAGCAGCTTAGGATCGGGAGGAGGCTACACCTTC
clone_size: NA
cdr3_length: 13
j_call: TRBJ1-2
v_call: TRBV7-8
d_call: NA

cdr3_aa: CASSSSGPLRTPGTQYF
cdr3_nt: TGCGCCAGCAGCTCCTCAGGACCCCTCCGGACGCCGGGTACGCAGTATTTT
clone_size: NA
cdr3_length: 17
j_call: TRBJ2-3
v_call: TRBV5-1
d_call: NA

cdr3_aa: CASSGTEYGYTF
cdr3_nt: TGTGCCAGCAGCGGGACAGAATATGGCTACACCTTC
clone_size: NA
cdr3_length: 12
j_call: TRBJ1-2
v_call: TRBV7-9
d_call: TRBD1

cdr3_aa: CATSRDRATGDNEQFF
cdr3_nt: TGTGCCACCAGCAGAGATCGTGCGACAGGGGACAATGAGCAGTTCTTC
clone_size: NA
cdr3_length: 16
j_call: TRBJ2-1
v_call: TRBV15
d_call: TRBD1

cdr3_aa: CASSLGSEGDYEQYF
cdr3_nt: TGTGCCAGCAGCTTGGGAAGCGAGGGTGACTACGAGCAGTACTTC
clone_size: NA
cdr3_length: 15
j_call: TRBJ2-7
v_call: TRBV5-6
d_call: NA

cdr3_aa: CASSSDRISSYEQYF
cdr3_nt: TGCGCCAGCAGCTCGGACAGGATTAGCTCCTACGAGCAGTACTTC
clone_size: NA
cdr3_length: 15
j_call: TRBJ2-7
v_call: TRBV5-1
d_call: TRBD1

cdr3_aa: CASSLAGNEQFF
cdr3_nt: TGTGCCAGCAGCTTGGCAGGGAATGAGCAGTTCTTC
clone_size: NA
cdr3_length: 12
j_call: TRBJ2-1
v_call: TRBV5-4
d_call: NA

cdr3_aa: CSVERGGADTQYF
cdr3_nt: TGCAGCGTTGAGCGAGGGGGAGCAGATACGCAGTATTTT
clone_size: NA
cdr3_length: 13
j_call: TRBJ2-3
v_call: TRBV29-1
d_call: NA

cdr3_aa: CASSLRPSGTEAFF
cdr3_nt: TGTGCCAGTAGTTTACGACCGTCGGGAACTGAAGCTTTCTTT
clone_size: NA
cdr3_length: 14
j_call: TRBJ1-1
v_call: TRBV19
d_call: NA

cdr3_aa: CSVDGRNPYEQYF
cdr3_nt: TGCAGCGTTGATGGCAGAAACCCGTACGAGCAGTACTTC
clone_size: NA
cdr3_length: 13
j_call: TRBJ2-7
v_call: TRBV29-1
d_call: NA

cdr3_aa: CASSQDADRLTEAFF
cdr3_nt: TGCGCCAGCAGCCAAGATGCTGATCGGTTAACTGAAGCTTTCTTT
clone_size: NA
cdr3_length: 15
j_call: TRBJ1-1
v_call: TRBV4-3
d_call: NA

cdr3_aa: CSVRTGGNYEQYF
cdr3_nt: TGCAGCGTTCGGACAGGGGGCAACTACGAGCAGTACTTC
clone_size: many
cdr3_length: 13
j_call: TRBJ2-7
v_call: TRBV29-1
d_call: TRBD1

cdr3_aa: CASSLILYEQYF
cdr3_nt: TGTGCCAGCAGCTTAATCCTTTACGAGCAGTACTTC
clone_size: NA
cdr3_length: 12
j_call: TRBJ2-7
v_call: TRBV7-8
d_call: NA

cdr3_aa: CSGGTGKPEAFF
cdr3_nt: TGCAGCGGGGGGACAGGGAAGCCTGAAGCTTTCTTT
clone_size: NA
cdr3_length: 12
j_call: TRBJ1-1
v_call: TRBV29-1
d_call: TRBD1

cdr3_aa: CASSGAPTGSGANVLTF
cdr3_nt: TGTGCCAGCAGCGGGGCCCCGACAGGCTCTGGGGCCAACGTCCTGACTTTC
clone_size: once
cdr3_length: 17
j_call: TRBJ2-6
v_call: TRBV7-3
d_call: NA

cdr3_aa: CASSNVGPNQPQHF
cdr3_nt: TGTGCCAGCAGTAACGTGGGGCCCAATCAGCCCCAGCATTTT
clone_size: NA
cdr3_length: 14
j_call: TRBJ1-5
v_call: TRBV25-1
d_call: NA

cdr3_aa: CAWSVPGWGNYGYTF
cdr3_nt: TGTGCCTGGAGTGTACCGGGGTGGGGTAACTATGGCTACACCTTC
clone_size: NA
cdr3_length: 15
j_call: TRBJ1-2
v_call: TRBV30
d_call: NA

cdr3_aa: CSVEDGPSEQYF
cdr3_nt: TGCAGCGTTGAGGACGGCCCCTCGGAGCAGTACTTC
clone_size: NA
cdr3_length: 12
j_call: TRBJ2-7
v_call: TRBV29-1
d_call: NA

cdr3_aa: CASGFDRGYEQYF
cdr3_nt: TGTGCTAGTGGTTTTGACAGGGGCTACGAGCAGTACTTC
clone_size: NA
cdr3_length: 13
j_call: TRBJ2-7
v_call: TRBV12-5
d_call: TRBD1

cdr3_aa: CSVETLSSYEQYF
cdr3_nt: TGCAGCGTTGAAACTCTGAGCTCCTACGAGCAGTACTTC
clone_size: NA
cdr3_length: 13
j_call: TRBJ2-7
v_call: TRBV29-1
d_call: NA

cdr3_aa: CTSSQEPGQEYEKLFF
cdr3_nt: TGCACCAGCAGCCAAGAGCCGGGACAGGAATATGAAAAACTGTTTTTT
clone_size: NA
cdr3_length: 16
j_call: TRBJ1-4
v_call: TRBV1
d_call: NA

cdr3_aa: CSVKSGGSMDEQFF
cdr3_nt: TGCAGCGTTAAAAGCGGGGGCTCGATGGATGAGCAGTTCTTC
clone_size: few
cdr3_length: 14
j_call: TRBJ2-1
v_call: TRBV29-1
d_call: TRBD2

cdr3_aa: CASSLGQGTNTGELFF
cdr3_nt: TGTGCCAGCAGCTTGGGACAGGGGACGAACACCGGGGAGCTGTTTTTT
clone_size: NA
cdr3_length: 16
j_call: TRBJ2-2
v_call: TRBV5-4
d_call: TRBD1

cdr3_aa: CASGLMTETGDSTEAFF
cdr3_nt: TGTGCTAGTGGTTTGATGACAGAAACGGGGGATAGCACTGAAGCTTTCTTT
clone_size: NA
cdr3_length: 17
j_call: TRBJ1-1
v_call: TRBV12-5
d_call: NA

cdr3_aa: CAWSATSTDTQYF
cdr3_nt: TGTGCCTGGAGTGCGACTAGCACAGATACGCAGTATTTT
clone_size: few
cdr3_length: 13
j_call: TRBJ2-3
v_call: TRBV30
d_call: NA

cdr3_aa: CASSQDRGASEAFF
cdr3_nt: TGCGCCAGCAGCCAAGATCGGGGGGCCTCTGAAGCTTTCTTT
clone_size: NA
cdr3_length: 14
j_call: TRBJ1-1
v_call: TRBV4-3
d_call: NA

cdr3_aa: CASSFLGSLGQETQYF
cdr3_nt: TGTGCCAGCAGTTTTTTGGGCAGCCTGGGGCAAGAGACCCAGTACTTC
clone_size: NA
cdr3_length: 16
j_call: TRBJ2-5
v_call: TRBV27
d_call: NA